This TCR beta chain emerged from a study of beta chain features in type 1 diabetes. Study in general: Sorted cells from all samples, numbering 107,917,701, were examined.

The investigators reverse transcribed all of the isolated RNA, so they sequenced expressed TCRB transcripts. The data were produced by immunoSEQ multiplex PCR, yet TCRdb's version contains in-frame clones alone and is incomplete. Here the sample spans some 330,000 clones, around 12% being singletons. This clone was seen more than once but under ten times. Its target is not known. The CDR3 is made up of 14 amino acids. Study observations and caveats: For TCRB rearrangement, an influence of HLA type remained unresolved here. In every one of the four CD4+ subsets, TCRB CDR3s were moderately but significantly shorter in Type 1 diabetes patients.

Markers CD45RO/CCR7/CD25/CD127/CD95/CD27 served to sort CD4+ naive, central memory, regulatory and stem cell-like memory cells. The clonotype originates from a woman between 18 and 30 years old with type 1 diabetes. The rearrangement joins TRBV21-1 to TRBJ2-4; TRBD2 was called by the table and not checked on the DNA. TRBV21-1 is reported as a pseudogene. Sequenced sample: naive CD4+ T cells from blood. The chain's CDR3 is CASRSPAAENIQYF. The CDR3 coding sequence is TGTGCCAGCAGAAGTCCCGCGGCAGAAAACATTCAGTACTTC.